This entry lists 5 T cell receptor beta chains sequenced from one sample in a study of response to subunit inactivated influenza vaccine. MiXCR, applied by TCRdb to the RT-PCR reads, yields one record per CDR3 protein. The top ten hold around 6.5% of the sample, which has approximately 700,000 distinct CDR3 sequences, approximately 13% seen once. Specimen: PBMCs from blood, collected less than 15 days before vaccination. The source is a man in his fifties or sixties who received an inactivated influenza vaccine.

The table lists this clonotype with a few counts. J is TRBJ2-1 and V is TRBV2, with D tentatively TRBD1 (5 bases). The CDR3 is 15 amino acids. Trimming pared 4 bases from V and 2 bases from J, leaving 12 bases between. Germline V CDR1 and CDR2: SNHLY, FYNNEI. CDR3 nucleotides: TGTGCCAGCAGTGTTCAGGGTCCCACCTACAATGAGCAGTTCTTC. This gives the protein CASSVQGPTYNEQFF.

The chain uses TRBV14 and TRBJ2-3; 7 positions agree with TRBD2. CDR3 length equals 16 residues. Per the germline V gene, CDR1 is SGHDN and CDR2 is FVKESK. Trimming cost V 2 bases and J 0 bases; bases outside gene matches: 5. The CDR3 sequence is CASSQILSGSTDTQYF. CDR3 DNA: TGTGCCAGCAGCCAAATCCTTAGCGGGAGCACAGATACGCAGTATTTT.

V gene TRBV7-3 combines with J gene TRBJ2-1, with 11 bases lining up with TRBD2. The germline gives CDR1 SGHTA, CDR2 FQGTGA. The V gene end was trimmed by 5 bases and the J gene end by 5 bases; junction bases not matched to a gene: 5. The CDR3 covers 15 residues. This CDR3 is CASSMGLAVNNEQFF. In DNA, the CDR3 is TGTGCCAGCAGCATGGGACTAGCGGTAAACAATGAGCAGTTCTTC.

This clonotype was counted ten times or more. This chain uses TRBV2 with TRBJ2-7; D possibly matches TRBD1 or TRBD2 (5 bases each). The CDR3 is 15 amino acids. V lost 4 bases, J lost 3 bases, and 16 bases lay in between. Germline V gene data show CDR1 as SNHLY and CDR2 as FYNNEI. CDR3 nucleotides: TGTGCCAGCAGTGGAGGGACCGACCCCTTCTACGAGCAGTACTTC. Its translation: CASSGGTDPFYEQYF.

This clonotype has more than one count but fewer than ten. The rearrangement uses TRBV11-2 and TRBJ2-1; D is possibly TRBD1 (6 bases). The germline V and J ends were trimmed by 2 bases and 3 bases, with 14 bases remaining between them. The length of the CDR3 is 16 residues. Germline CDR1 and CDR2: SGHAT and FQNNGV. CDR3 loop: CASSLFLSDSYNEQFF. CDR3 sequence (DNA): TGTGCCAGCAGCTTATTTTTGTCGGACAGCTACAATGAGCAGTTCTTC.